This T cell receptor beta chain was profiled in a study of beta chain features in type 1 diabetes. Study-level findings and limits: HLA influence on TCRB rearrangement stayed unresolved here. When VDJ junctions were examined, type 1 diabetes patients showed fewer insertions and more deletions. Across all four CD4+ subsets, people with type 1 diabetes showed modestly shorter TCRB CDR3s.

This clone was seen more than once but under ten times. The antigen remains unidentified. Investigators reverse transcribed all isolated RNA, so they sequenced expressed TCRB transcripts. Approximately 3.6 million reads was the average for naive, central memory and regulatory T cell samples. Only in-frame clones appear in the TCRdb table, and some are missing; sequencing was by immunoSEQ multiplex PCR. The repertoire holds 150,000 to 200,000 clones, with roughly 60% as singletons. The trim removed 7 bases at V and 2 bases at J, leaving 6 bases unmatched. This CDR3 contains 14 residues. From germline, CDR1 is SNHLY and CDR2 FYNNEI.

Material for sequencing was naive CD4+ T cells from blood. This clonotype originated in a man aged 25-40 years with type 1 diabetes. The chain couples TRBV2 to TRBJ2-7; the match to TRBD1 covers 9 bases. The CDR3 is CASTPQGATYEQYF. For the CDR3, the DNA is TGTGCCAGCACCCCACAGGGGGCCACCTACGAGCAGTACTTC.